Presented here are 23 T cell receptor beta chains from one specimen sequenced in a study of regulatory T cells in long-lasting Graves disease. The time point: newly diagnosed GD, antithyroid drugs for less than 3 months. From PBMCs, RNA was extracted and then used to make the TCR library. TCR beta libraries were built with iRepertoire HTBI primers and Arm-PCR of CDR3 regions. TCRdb itself ran the multiplex PCR reads through MiXCR, one entry per CDR3 protein. This sample yields around 400,000 distinct CDR3 sequences, of which roughly a sixth are seen a single time; 22% belongs to the top ten. The input for sequencing was peripheral blood mononuclear cells (PBMCs), taken at new diagnosis, from a patient treated with antithyroid drugs. These receptors were collected from a female donor with Graves disease.

This clonotype has a count of ten or more. The V call is TRBV4-1, the J call TRBJ1-1; TRBD1 is a possible D gene (5 bases). CDR1 MGHRA and CDR2 YSYEKL come from the germline V gene. The CDR3 is made up of 14 amino acids. V lost 3 bases and J 2 bases, leaving 10 bases between the germline ends. This CDR3 is CASSQMGGNTEAFF. Written as DNA, the CDR3 is TGCGCCAGCAGCCAGATGGGGGGAAACACTGAAGCTTTCTTT.

The rearrangement joins TRBV5-4 to TRBJ1-1; tentatively, D is TRBD1 (5 bases). Per the germline V gene, CDR1 is SGHNT and CDR2 is YYREEE (reference sequence). The CDR3 is made up of 15 amino acids. Trimming took off 9 bases at V and 5 bases at J, with 23 bases between the two ends. The CDR3 sequence is CATEYTGTGSTEAFF. CDR3 bases: TGTGCCACCGAATACACCGGGACGGGAAGTACTGAAGCTTTCTTT. Full variable domain (outside the CDR3, taken from reference TRBV5-4 and TRBJ1-1): ETGVTQSPTHLIKTRGQQVTLRCSSQSGHNTVSWYQQALGQGPQFIFQYYREEENGRGNFPPRFSGLQFPNYSSELNVNALELDDSALYLCATEYTGTGSTEAFFGQGTRLTVV.

The sample holds many counts of this clonotype. The chain has TRBV20-1 and TRBJ1-1; perhaps TRBD1 as D (5 bases). V lost 5 bases, J lost 0 bases, and 13 bases lay in between. This CDR3 is 14 amino acids long. Germline V CDR1 and CDR2: DFQATT, SNEGSKA (reference sequence). CDR3 in DNA: TGCAGTGCTGGGGACGGAACCATGAACACTGAAGCTTTCTTT. Residues: CSAGDGTMNTEAFF.

This clonotype came up many times. This chain connects TRBV5-6 to TRBJ2-7, with D perhaps TRBD2 (6 bases). Germline CDR1 SGHDT, CDR2 YYEEEE. The CDR3 has 14 residues. V lost 0 bases, J lost 5 bases, and 12 bases lay in between. The CDR3 nucleotides read TGTGCCAGCAGCTTGGGGACAAGGGAGGACGAGCAGTACTTC. Protein sequence: CASSLGTREDEQYF.

Many counts were recorded for this clonotype. V gene TRBV7-2 combines with J gene TRBJ2-5; D ambiguous. The CDR3 contains 14 residues. The germline V gene encodes CDR1 SGHTA and CDR2 FQGNSA. V lost 4 bases, J lost 0 bases, and 9 bases lay in between. The CDR3 sequence is CASSSSSYQETQYF. The CDR3 DNA is TGTGCCAGCAGCTCGAGTTCGTACCAAGAGACCCAGTACTTC. Filled out from reference TRBV7-2 and TRBJ2-5, the complete variable domain reads GAGVSQSPSNKVTEKGKDVELRCDPISGHTALYWYRQSLGQGLEFLIYFQGNSAPDKSGLPSDRFSAERTGGSVSTLTIQRTQQEDSAVYLCASSSSSYQETQYFGPGTRLLVL.

This clonotype was seen at least ten times. The chain joins TRBV27 to TRBJ1-2; D may be TRBD1 (5 bases). The germline V and J ends were trimmed by 5 bases and 8 bases, with 15 bases remaining between them. Germline V gene sequence: CDR1 MNHEY, CDR2 SMNVEV (reference sequence). CDR3 length: 13 residues. For the CDR3, the DNA is TGTGCCAGCAGTCCGCAGGGCCTAGACGGCTACACCTTC. Encoded protein: CASSPQGLDGYTF.

This chain links TRBV9 with TRBJ2-1, with unresolved D. The germline CDR1 and CDR2 sequences are SGDLS and YYNGEE. The CDR3 runs 14 residues. Trimming took 1 base from V and 8 from J, leaving 13 bases between them. This CDR3 reads CASSVSRSVDEQFF. The CDR3 DNA follows: TGTGCCAGCAGCGTATCCAGGTCGGTGGATGAGCAGTTCTTC.

This clonotype was recorded at least ten times. The chain recombines TRBV12-3 or TRBV12-4 with TRBJ2-3; D possibly corresponds to TRBD2 (6 bases). The CDR3 has 13 amino acids. The V gene lost 6 bases and the J gene lost 5 bases, with 12 bases spanning the gap. The CDR3 nucleotides are TGTGCCAGCAGCCTAGGGCGGGAAGATACGCAGTATTTT. Its translation is CASSLGREDTQYF.

This clonotype was detected only a few times. The conserved final phenylalanine or tryptophan is absent from the CDR3, which likely points to a read error. The J gene is TRBJ2-1, the V gene TRBV6-4; 7 positions match TRBD1. Unmatched junction bases numbered 11, after V lost 2 bases and J lost 13 bases. Germline V gene lookup returns CDR1 MRHNA and CDR2 SNTAGT. This CDR3 has 14 amino acids. The chain's CDR3 is CASSDGTASLKQFL. CDR3 coding DNA: TGTGCCAGCAGTGACGGGACAGCGTCCCTGAAACAGTTCCTC.

There are many counts of this clonotype. J is TRBJ2-7 and V is TRBV30; TRBD1 aligns across 7 bases. Trimming took 2 bases from V and 6 from J; bases not matched to a gene: 4. The length of the CDR3 is 12 residues. Looked up from germline, CDR1 is GTSNPN and CDR2 is SVGIG (reference sequence). The chain's CDR3 is CAWSPQGFEQYF. The CDR3 DNA reads TGTGCCTGGAGTCCACAGGGGTTCGAGCAGTACTTC. Variable domain in full (rest from reference TRBV30 and TRBJ2-7): SQTIHQWPATLVQPVGSPLSLECTVEGTSNPNLYWYRQAAGRGLQLLFYSVGIGQISSEVPQNLSASRPQDRQFILSSKKLLLSDSGFYLCAWSPQGFEQYFGPGTRLTVT.

The table lists this clonotype with many counts. The chain recombines TRBV9 with TRBJ2-1; D possibly uses TRBD1 or TRBD2 (5 bases each). CDR1 and CDR2 from the germline V gene are SGDLS and YYNGEE. The V end lost 0 bases, the J end lost 4 bases, and 8 bases lay between the germline ends. The CDR3 is 14 amino acids. CDR3 loop: CASSVEWGYNEQFF. CDR3 nucleotides: TGTGCCAGCAGCGTAGAATGGGGGTACAATGAGCAGTTCTTC.

The table lists this clonotype with many counts. The chain has TRBV27 and TRBJ2-1, with 10 nucleotides matching TRBD2. Germline CDR1 MNHEY, CDR2 SMNVEV (reference sequence). V was clipped by 1 base and J by 7 bases; unmatched bases: 13. The CDR3 is 18 amino acids. In DNA, the CDR3 is TGTGCCAGCAGTTTATACCCGGTCCGTGAACTAGCGGGAAATGAGCAGTTCTTC. This gives the protein CASSLYPVRELAGNEQFF.

This clonotype was detected many times. V gene TRBV6-2 or TRBV6-3 combines with J gene TRBJ2-6, with 9 bases lining up with TRBD1. V trimming: 4 bases; J trimming: 0 bases; junction bases outside the gene matches: 7. Germline V gives CDR1 MNHEY, CDR2 SVGEGT. CDR3 length equals 18 residues. The CDR3 sequence is CASSSTGTGYSGANVLTF. CDR3 DNA sequence: TGTGCCAGCAGTTCAACCGGGACAGGGTACTCTGGGGCCAACGTCCTGACTTTC.

As to this clonotype: At one end the junction does not follow the germline gene, possibly because of a read error. CDR3 sequence reads: CASGLGWGEQFF. The DNA for the CDR3 is TGTGCCAGCGGTTTAGGGTGGGGGGAGCAGTTCTTC. The gene calls are TRBV12-3 or TRBV12-4 and TRBJ2-1; either TRBD1 or TRBD2 may supply D (5 bases each). The CDR3 spans 12 residues.

This clonotype has a count of ten or more. V usage is TRBV3-1 and J usage is TRBJ2-5; the match to TRBD1 covers 10 bases. Unmatched junction bases numbered 6, after V lost 0 bases and J lost 5 bases. The CDR3 runs to 16 residues. Germline V gene data show CDR1 as LGHDT and CDR2 as YNNKEL (reference sequence). CDR3 nucleotide sequence: TGTGCCAGCAGCCAAGACGACAGGGGGCTGTGGGAGACCCAGTACTTC. Its translation is CASSQDDRGLWETQYF.

The gene calls are TRBV2 and TRBJ2-4; 15 bases map to TRBD2. This CDR3 is 14 amino acids long. The trim removed 5 bases at V and 15 bases at J, leaving 8 bases unmatched. From germline, CDR1 is SNHLY and CDR2 FYNNEI. The CDR3 nucleotides read TGTGCCAGCAGTTTGGGGACTAGCGGGAGGTTCGGGTACTTC. It encodes CASSLGTSGRFGYF.

This clonotype was seen ten or more times. This chain links TRBV24-1 with TRBJ1-5, with D uncertain. Per germline, CDR1 KGHDR and CDR2 SFDVKD. The CDR3 is 17 amino acids. Trimming removed 8 bases from V and 5 bases from J, with 24 bases in between. Here the CDR3 reads CATTVVGGSDEDQPQHF. CDR3 DNA sequence: TGTGCCACCACTGTAGTTGGAGGCAGTGATGAGGATCAGCCCCAGCATTTT.

This clonotype was seen ten or more times. The rearrangement links TRBV5-1 to TRBJ2-5; possibly TRBD1 or TRBD2 for D (5 bases each). Germline values: CDR1 SGHRS, CDR2 YFSETQ. V shed 4 bases and J shed 6 bases, with 16 bases lying between them. This CDR3 has 14 amino acids. This CDR3 reads CASSPGPTSQTQYF. CDR3 DNA: TGCGCCAGCAGCCCGGGGCCTACCAGTCAGACCCAGTACTTC.

This clonotype was seen at least ten times. The chain employs TRBV9 and TRBJ2-3; no definite D call. Per the germline V gene, CDR1 is SGDLS and CDR2 is YYNGEE. This CDR3 comprises 14 residues. Between the trimmed V and J ends, which lost 0 bases and 0 bases, there was a span of 5 bases. The CDR3 here is CASSVAVSTDTQYF. CDR3 DNA: TGTGCCAGCAGCGTAGCTGTTAGCACAGATACGCAGTATTTT.

This clonotype was found a few times. The J gene is TRBJ2-5, the V gene TRBV18, with unresolved D. The length of the CDR3 is 15 residues. The V gene lost 4 bases and the J gene lost 5 bases, with 17 bases spanning the gap. Germline loops: CDR1 KGHSH, CDR2 LQKENI. CDR3 sequence reads: CASSRGTSQMETQYF. The CDR3 coding sequence is TGTGCCAGCTCACGTGGTACCTCCCAAATGGAGACCCAGTACTTC. Filled out from reference TRBV18 and TRBJ2-5, the complete variable domain reads NAGVMQNPRHLVRRRGQEARLRCSPMKGHSHVYWYRQLPEEGLKFMVYLQKENIIDESGMPKERFSAEFPKEGPSILRIQQVVRGDSAAYFCASSRGTSQMETQYFGPGTRLLVL.

A remark on this clonotype: A read error may be the cause here, since a much bigger clone is one base away. The rearrangement uses TRBV7-2 and TRBJ2-2; D is unclear. With 4 bases removed from V and 11 bases from J, the gap between germline ends came to 14 bases. Germline V gene sequence: CDR1 SGHTA, CDR2 FQGNSA. The CDR3 sequence is 13 residues long. Here the CDR3 reads CASSSNELGELFF. CDR3 in DNA: TGTGCCAGCAGCTCTAATGAGCTGGGCGAGCTGTTTTTT.

This chain joins TRBV6-1 and TRBJ2-6; no clear D. Germline CDR1 is MNHNS and CDR2 is SASEGT. The ends were cut back, 5 bases at V and 0 bases at J, with 14 bases in the middle. This CDR3 is 17 amino acids long. In DNA form, the CDR3 reads TGTGCCAGCAGTCCACGGCTCTCCTACTCTGGGGCCAACGTCCTGACTTTC. Amino acids: CASSPRLSYSGANVLTF.

V gene TRBV4-1 combines with J gene TRBJ1-5; D is uncertain. The germline V and J ends were trimmed by 3 bases and 7 bases, with 10 bases remaining between them. Germline lookup yields CDR1 MGHRA and CDR2 YSYEKL. CDR3 size: 13 residues. The CDR3 here is CASSQTGRQPQHF. In nucleotides, the CDR3 is TGCGCCAGCAGCCAGACGGGAAGGCAGCCCCAGCATTTT.